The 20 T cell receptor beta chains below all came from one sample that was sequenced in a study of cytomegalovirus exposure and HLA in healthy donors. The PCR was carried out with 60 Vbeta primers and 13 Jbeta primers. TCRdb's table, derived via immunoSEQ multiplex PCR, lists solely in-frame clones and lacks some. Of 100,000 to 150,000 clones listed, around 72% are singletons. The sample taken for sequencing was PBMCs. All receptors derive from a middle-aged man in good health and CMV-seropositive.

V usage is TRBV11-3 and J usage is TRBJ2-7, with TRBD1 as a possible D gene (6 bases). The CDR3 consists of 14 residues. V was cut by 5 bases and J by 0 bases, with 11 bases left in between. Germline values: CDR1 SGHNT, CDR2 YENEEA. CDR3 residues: CASSPRTDSYEQYF. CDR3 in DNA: TGTGCCAGCAGCCCTAGGACAGACTCCTACGAGCAGTACTTC.

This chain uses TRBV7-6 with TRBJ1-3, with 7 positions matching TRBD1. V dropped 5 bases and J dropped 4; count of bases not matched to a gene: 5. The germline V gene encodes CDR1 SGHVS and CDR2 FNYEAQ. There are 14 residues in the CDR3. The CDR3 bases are TGTGCCAGCAGCCAAGGGGGCAGAGGAAACACCATATATTTT. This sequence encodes CASSQGGRGNTIYF.

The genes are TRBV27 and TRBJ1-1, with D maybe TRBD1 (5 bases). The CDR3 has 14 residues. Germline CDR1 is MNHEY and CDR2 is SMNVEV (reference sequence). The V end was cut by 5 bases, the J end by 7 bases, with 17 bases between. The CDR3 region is CASSPWGGYGEAFF. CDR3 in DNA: TGTGCCAGCAGTCCCTGGGGGGGGTACGGTGAAGCTTTCTTT.

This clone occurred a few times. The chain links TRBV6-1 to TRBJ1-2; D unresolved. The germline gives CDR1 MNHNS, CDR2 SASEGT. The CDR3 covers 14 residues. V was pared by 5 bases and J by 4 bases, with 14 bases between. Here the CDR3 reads CASSPTTNPYGYTF. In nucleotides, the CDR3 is TGTGCCAGCAGTCCGACGACAAACCCCTATGGCTACACCTTC.

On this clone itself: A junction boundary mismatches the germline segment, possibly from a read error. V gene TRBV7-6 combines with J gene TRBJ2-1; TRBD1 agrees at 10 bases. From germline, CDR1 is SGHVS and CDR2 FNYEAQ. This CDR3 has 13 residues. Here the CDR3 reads CASSLAGGQGRIF. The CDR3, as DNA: TGTGCCAGCAGCTTAGCTGGGGGACAGGGGAGGATCTTC.

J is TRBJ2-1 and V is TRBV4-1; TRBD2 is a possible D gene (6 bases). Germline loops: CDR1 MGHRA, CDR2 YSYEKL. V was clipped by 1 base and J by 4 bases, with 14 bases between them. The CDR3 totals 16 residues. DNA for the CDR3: TGCGCCAGCAGCCAAGCAGGATCTAGCGCTTACAATGAGCAGTTCTTC. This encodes CASSQAGSSAYNEQFF.

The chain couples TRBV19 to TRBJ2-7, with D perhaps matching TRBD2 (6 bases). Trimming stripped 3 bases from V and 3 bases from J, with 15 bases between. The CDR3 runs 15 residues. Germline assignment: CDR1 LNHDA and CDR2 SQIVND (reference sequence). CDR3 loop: CASSITSTSIYEQYF. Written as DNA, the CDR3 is TGTGCCAGTAGTATCACCAGTACTAGCATCTACGAGCAGTACTTC.

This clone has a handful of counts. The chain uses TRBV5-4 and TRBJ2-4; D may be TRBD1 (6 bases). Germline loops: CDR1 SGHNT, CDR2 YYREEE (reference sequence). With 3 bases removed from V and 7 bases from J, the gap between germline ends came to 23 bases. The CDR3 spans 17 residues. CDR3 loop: CASSSPPDRTSRNIQYF. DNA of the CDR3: TGTGCCAGCAGCTCGCCCCCAGACAGGACTTCCAGGAACATTCAGTACTTC. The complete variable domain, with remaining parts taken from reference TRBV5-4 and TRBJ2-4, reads ETGVTQSPTHLIKTRGQQVTLRCSSQSGHNTVSWYQQALGQGPQFIFQYYREEENGRGNFPPRFSGLQFPNYSSELNVNALELDDSALYLCASSSPPDRTSRNIQYFGAGTRLSVL.

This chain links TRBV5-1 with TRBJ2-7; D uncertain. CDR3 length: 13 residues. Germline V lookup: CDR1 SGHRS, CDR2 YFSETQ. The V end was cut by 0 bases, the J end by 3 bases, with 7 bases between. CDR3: CASSLGQVYEQYF. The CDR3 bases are TGCGCCAGCAGCTTGGGACAAGTCTACGAGCAGTACTTC.

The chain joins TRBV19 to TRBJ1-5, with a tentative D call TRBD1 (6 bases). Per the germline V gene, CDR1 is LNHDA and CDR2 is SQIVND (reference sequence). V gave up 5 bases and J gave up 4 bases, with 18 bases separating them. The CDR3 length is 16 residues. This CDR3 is CASSLSWGRSNQPQHF. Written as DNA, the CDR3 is TGTGCCAGTAGTCTTTCTTGGGGGCGATCGAATCAGCCCCAGCATTTT.

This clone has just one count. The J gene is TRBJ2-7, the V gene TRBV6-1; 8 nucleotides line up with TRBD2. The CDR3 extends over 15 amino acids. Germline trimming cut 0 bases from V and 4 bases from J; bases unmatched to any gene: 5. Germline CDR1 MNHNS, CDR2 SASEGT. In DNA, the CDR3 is TGTGCCAGCAGTGAAGCCATCACTAGCGGATACGAGCAGTACTTC. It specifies CASSEAITSGYEQYF.

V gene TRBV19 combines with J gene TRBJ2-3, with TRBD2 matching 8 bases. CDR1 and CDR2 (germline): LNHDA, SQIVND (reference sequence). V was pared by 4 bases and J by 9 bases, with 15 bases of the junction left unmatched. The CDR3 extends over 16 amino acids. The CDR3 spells CASSTPGLGPGGTQYF. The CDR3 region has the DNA TGTGCCAGTAGTACCCCGGGACTTGGCCCGGGAGGGACGCAGTATTTT.

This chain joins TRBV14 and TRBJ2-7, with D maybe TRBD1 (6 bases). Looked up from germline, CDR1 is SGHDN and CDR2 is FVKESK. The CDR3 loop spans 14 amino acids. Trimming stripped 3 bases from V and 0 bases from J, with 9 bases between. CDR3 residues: CASSQGASSYEQYF. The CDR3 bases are TGTGCCAGCAGCCAGGGGGCGAGCTCCTACGAGCAGTACTTC.

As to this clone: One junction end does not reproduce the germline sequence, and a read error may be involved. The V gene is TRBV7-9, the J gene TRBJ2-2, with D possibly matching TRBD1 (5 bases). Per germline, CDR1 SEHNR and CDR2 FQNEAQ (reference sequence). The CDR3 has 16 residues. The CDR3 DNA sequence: TGTTCCAGCAGCTTATTGCAACAGGAGAGCACCGGGGAGCTGTTTTTT. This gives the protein CSSSLLQQESTGELFF.

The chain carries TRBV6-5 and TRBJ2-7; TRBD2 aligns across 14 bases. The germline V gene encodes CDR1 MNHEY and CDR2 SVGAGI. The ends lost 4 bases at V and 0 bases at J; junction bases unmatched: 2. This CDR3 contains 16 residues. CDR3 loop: CASSFGLAGGSYEQYF. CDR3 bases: TGTGCCAGCAGTTTCGGACTAGCGGGGGGCTCCTACGAGCAGTACTTC.

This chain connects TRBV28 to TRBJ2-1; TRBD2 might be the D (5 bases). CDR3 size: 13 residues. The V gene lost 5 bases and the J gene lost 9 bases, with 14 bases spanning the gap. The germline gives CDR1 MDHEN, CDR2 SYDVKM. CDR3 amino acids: CASSPGGLREQFF. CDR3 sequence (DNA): TGTGCCAGCAGTCCCGGTGGACTTCGTGAGCAGTTCTTC.

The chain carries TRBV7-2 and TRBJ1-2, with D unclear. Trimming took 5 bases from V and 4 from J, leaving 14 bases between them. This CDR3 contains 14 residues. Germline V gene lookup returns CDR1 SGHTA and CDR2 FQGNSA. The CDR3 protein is CASSVSPRGYGYTF. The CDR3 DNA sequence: TGTGCCAGCAGCGTAAGTCCGCGTGGCTATGGCTACACCTTC. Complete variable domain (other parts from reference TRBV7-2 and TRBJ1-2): GAGVSQSPSNKVTEKGKDVELRCDPISGHTALYWYRQSLGQGLEFLIYFQGNSAPDKSGLPSDRFSAERTGGSVSTLTIQRTQQEDSAVYLCASSVSPRGYGYTFGSGTRLTVV.

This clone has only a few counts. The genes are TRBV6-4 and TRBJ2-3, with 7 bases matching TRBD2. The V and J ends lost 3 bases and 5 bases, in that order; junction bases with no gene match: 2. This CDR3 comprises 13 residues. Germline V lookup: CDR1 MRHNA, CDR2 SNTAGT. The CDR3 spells CASSEERGDTQYF. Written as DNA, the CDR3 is TGTGCCAGCAGTGAGGAGCGGGGAGATACGCAGTATTTT.

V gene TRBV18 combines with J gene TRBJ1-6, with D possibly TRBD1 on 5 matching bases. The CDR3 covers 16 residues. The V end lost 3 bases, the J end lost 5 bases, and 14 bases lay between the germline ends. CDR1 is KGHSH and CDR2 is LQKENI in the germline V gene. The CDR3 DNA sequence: TGTGCCAGCTCACCCCGGGGGGGTGTGAATAATTCACCCCTCCACTTT. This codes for CASSPRGGVNNSPLHF.

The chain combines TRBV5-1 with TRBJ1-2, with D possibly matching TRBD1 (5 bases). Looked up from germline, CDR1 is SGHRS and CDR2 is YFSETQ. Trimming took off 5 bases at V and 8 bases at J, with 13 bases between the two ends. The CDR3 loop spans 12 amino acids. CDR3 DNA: TGCGCCAGCAGATCGGACACTCTAGGCTACACCTTC. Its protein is CASRSDTLGYTF.